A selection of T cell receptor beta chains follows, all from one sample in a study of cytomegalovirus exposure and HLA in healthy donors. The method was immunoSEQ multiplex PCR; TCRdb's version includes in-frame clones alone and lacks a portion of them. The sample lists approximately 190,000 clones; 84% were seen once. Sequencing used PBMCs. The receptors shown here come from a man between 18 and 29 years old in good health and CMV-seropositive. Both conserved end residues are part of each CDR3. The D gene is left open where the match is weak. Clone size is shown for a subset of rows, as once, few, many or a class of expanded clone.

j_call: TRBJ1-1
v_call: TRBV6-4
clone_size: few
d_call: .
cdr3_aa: CASSATGVGGTEAFF
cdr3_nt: TGTGCCAGCAGTGCCACTGGGGTCGGAGGAACTGAAGCTTTCTTT

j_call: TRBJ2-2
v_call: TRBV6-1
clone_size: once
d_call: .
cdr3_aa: CASSQMNTGELFF
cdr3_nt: TGTGCCAGCAGTCAGATGAACACCGGGGAGCTGTTTTTT

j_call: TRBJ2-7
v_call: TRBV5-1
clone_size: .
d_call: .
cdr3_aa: CASNPGGTIYEQYF
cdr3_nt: TGCGCCAGCAACCCCGGCGGTACCATCTACGAGCAGTACTTC

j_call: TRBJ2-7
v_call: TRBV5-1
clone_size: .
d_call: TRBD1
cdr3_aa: CASSLDRTGGKYF
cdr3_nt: TGCGCCAGCAGCTTGGACAGGACAGGGGGCAAGTACTTC

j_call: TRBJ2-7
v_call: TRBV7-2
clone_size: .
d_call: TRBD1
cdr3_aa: CASSLVTGESYEQYF
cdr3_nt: TGTGCCAGCAGCTTAGTCACAGGGGAATCCTACGAGCAGTACTTC

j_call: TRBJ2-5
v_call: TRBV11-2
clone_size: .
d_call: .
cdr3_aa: CASSLGLGEETQYF
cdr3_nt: TGTGCCAGCAGCTTAGGGCTGGGAGAAGAGACCCAGTACTTC

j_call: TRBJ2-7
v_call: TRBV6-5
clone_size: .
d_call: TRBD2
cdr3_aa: CASSRDYTYEQYF
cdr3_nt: TGTGCCAGCAGCCGGGACTATACCTACGAGCAGTACTTC

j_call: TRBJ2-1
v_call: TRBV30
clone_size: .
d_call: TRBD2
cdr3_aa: CAWSRTSARPNEQFF
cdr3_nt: TGTGCCTGGAGTCGGACTAGCGCCCGTCCCAATGAGCAGTTCTTC

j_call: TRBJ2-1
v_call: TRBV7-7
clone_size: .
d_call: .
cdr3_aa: CASSPESFYNEQFF
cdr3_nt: TGTGCCAGCAGCCCCGAGAGCTTCTACAATGAGCAGTTCTTC

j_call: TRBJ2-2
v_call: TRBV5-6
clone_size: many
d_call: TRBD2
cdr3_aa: CASSLARRELTGELFF
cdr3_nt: TGTGCCAGCAGCTTGGCCCGGCGGGAGCTCACCGGGGAGCTGTTTTTT

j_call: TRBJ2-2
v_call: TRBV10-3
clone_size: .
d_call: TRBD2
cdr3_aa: CAIQSSGSGGTGELFF
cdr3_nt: TGTGCCATCCAGTCTAGCGGGAGCGGGGGGACCGGGGAGCTGTTTTTT

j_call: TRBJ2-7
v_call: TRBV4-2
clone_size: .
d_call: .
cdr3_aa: CASSQVQAQSYEQYF
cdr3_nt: TGTGCCAGCAGCCAAGTGCAAGCGCAGTCCTACGAGCAGTACTTC

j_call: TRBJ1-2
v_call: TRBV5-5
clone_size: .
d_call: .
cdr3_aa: CASSFFDRVDYGYTF
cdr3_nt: TGTGCCAGCAGCTTCTTTGACAGAGTGGACTATGGCTACACCTTC

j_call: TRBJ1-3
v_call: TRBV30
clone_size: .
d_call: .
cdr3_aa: CAWSVLRSGNTIYF
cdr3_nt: TGTGCCTGGAGTGTACTACGCTCTGGAAACACCATATATTTT

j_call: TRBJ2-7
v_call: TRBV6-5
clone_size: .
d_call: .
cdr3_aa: CASSYRYEQYF
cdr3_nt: TGTGCCAGCAGTTACCGGTACGAGCAGTACTTC

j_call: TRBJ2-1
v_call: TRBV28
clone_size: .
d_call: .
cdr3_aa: CASSNSGFF
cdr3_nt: TGTGCCAGCAGTAACAGCGGGTTCTTC

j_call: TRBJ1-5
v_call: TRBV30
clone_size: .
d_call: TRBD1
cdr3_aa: CAWSGGQGGQPQHF
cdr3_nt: TGTGCCTGGAGCGGAGGACAGGGAGGTCAGCCCCAGCATTTT

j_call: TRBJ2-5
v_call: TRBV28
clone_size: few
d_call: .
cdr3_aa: CASSTRTGWKETQYF
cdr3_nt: TGTGCCAGCAGTACCCGCACGGGGTGGAAAGAGACCCAGTACTTC

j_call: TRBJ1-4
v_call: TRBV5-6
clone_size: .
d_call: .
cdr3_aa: CASSYPLQGSTNEKLFF
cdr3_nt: TGTGCCAGCAGCTATCCACTGCAGGGTTCAACTAATGAAAAACTGTTTTTT

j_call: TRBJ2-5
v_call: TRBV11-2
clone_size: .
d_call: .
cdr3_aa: CASSLTPGEGQETQYF
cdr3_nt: TGTGCCAGCAGCTTAACCCCGGGAGAAGGGCAAGAGACCCAGTACTTC

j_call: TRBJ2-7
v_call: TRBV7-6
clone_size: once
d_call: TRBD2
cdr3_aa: CASSTGLAGYEQYF
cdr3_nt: TGTGCCAGCAGCACCGGACTAGCGGGATACGAGCAGTACTTC

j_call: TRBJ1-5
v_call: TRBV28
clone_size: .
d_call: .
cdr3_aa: CASSLVPSPQHF
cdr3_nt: TGTGCCAGCAGTTTAGTCCCCTCCCCCCAGCATTTT